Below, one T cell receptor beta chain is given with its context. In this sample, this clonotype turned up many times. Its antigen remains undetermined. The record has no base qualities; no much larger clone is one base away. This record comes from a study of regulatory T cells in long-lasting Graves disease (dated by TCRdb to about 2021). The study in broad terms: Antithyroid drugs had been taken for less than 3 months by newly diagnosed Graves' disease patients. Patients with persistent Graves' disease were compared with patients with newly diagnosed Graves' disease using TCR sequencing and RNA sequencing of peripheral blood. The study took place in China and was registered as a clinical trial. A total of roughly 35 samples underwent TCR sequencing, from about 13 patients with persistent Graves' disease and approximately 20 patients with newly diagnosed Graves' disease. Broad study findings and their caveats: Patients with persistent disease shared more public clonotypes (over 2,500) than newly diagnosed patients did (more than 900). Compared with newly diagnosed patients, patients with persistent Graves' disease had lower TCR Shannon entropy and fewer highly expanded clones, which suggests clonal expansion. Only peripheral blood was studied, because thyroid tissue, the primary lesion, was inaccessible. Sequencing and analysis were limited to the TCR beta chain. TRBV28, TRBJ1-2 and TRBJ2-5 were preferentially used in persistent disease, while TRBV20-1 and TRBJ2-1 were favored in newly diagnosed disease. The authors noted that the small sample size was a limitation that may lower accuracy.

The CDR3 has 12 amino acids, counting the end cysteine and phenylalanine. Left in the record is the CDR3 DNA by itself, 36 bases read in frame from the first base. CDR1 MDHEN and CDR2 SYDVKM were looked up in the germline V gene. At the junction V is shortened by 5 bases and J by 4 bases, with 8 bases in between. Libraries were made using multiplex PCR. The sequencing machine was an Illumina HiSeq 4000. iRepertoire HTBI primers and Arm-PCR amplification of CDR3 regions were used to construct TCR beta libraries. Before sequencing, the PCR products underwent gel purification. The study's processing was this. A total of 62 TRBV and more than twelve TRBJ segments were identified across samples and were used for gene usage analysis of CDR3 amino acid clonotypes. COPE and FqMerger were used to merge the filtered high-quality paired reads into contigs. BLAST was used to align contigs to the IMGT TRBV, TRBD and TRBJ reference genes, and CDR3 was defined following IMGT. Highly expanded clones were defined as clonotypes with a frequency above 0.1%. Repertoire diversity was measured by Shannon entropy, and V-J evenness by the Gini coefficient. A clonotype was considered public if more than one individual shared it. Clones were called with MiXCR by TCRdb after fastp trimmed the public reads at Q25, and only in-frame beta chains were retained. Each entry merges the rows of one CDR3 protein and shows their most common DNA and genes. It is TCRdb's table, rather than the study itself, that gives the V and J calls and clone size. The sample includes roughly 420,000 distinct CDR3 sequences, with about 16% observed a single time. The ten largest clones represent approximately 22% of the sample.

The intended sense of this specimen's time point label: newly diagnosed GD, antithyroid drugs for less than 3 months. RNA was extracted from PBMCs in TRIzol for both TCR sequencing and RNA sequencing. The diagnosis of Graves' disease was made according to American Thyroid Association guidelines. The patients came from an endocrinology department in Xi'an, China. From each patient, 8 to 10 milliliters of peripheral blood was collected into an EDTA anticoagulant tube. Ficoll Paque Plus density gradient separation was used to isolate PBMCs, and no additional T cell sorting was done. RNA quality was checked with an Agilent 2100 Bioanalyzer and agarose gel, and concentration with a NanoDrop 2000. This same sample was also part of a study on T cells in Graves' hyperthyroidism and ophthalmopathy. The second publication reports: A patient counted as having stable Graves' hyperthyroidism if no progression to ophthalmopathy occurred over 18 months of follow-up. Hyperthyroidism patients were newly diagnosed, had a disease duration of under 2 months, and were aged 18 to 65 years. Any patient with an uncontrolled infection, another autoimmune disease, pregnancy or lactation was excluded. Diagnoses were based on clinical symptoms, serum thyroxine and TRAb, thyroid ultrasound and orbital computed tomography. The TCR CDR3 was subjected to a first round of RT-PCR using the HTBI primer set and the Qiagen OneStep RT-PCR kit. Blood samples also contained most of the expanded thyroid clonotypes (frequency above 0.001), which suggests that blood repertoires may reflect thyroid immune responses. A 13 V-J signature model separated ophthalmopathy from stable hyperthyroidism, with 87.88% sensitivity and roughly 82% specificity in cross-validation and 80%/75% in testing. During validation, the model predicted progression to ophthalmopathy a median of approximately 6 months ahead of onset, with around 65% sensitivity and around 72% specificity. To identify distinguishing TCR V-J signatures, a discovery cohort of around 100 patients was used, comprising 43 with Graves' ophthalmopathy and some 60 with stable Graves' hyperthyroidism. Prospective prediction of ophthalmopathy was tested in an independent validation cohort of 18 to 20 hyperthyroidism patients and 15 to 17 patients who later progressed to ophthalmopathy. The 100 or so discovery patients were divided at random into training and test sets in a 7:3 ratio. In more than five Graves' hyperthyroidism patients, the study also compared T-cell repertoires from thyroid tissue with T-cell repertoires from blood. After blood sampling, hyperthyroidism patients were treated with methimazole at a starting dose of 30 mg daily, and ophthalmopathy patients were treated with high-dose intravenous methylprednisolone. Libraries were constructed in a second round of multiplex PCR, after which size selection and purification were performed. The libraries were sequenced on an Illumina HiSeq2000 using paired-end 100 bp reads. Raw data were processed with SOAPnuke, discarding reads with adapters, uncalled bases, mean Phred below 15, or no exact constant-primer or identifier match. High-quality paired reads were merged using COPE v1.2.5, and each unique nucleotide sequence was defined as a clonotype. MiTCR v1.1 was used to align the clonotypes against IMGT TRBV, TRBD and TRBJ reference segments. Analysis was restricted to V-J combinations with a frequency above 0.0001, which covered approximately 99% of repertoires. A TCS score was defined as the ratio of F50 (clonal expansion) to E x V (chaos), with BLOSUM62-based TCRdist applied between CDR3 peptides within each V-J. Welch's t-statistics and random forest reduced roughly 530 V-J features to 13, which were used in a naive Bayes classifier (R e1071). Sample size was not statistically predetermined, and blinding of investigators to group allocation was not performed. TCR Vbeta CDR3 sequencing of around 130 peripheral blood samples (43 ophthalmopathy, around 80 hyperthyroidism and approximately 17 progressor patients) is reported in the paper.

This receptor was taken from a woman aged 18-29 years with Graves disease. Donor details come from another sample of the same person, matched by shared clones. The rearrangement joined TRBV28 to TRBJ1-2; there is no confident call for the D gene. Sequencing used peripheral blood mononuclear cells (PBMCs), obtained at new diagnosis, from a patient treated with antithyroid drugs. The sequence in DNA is TGTGCCAGCAGTGCCAGTCGCTATGGCTACACCTTC. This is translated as CASSASRYGYTF.